This paragraph covers one T cell receptor beta chain sequence. Antigen: not known. Germline V lookup: CDR1 SEHNR, CDR2 FQNEAQ (reference sequence). V dropped 1 base and J dropped 6 bases, with 13 bases sitting between them. This CDR3 has 15 amino acids. What was amplified from RNA transcripts were TCR beta CDR3 regions. An initial round of RT-PCR targeting the TCR CDR3 relied on the HTBI primer set. TCRdb recomputed calls from the multiplex PCR reads with MiXCR, one row per CDR3 protein. The sample has 500,000 or so distinct CDR3 sequences, about 15% seen once. These data belong to a study of T cells in Graves' hyperthyroidism and ophthalmopathy. Notes on the study in general: Appearing also in blood were most of the thyroid clonotypes expanded above 0.001. Ophthalmopathy was told apart from stable hyperthyroidism by a 13 V-J model.

Patients with uncontrolled infections, other autoimmune diseases, pregnancy or lactation were excluded. Specimen: blood. This chain joins TRBV7-9 and TRBJ1-5; a weak D match, TRBD1 (6 bases). This sequence was found in a woman between 18 and 30 years old with Graves' ophthalmopathy. CDR3 sequence (DNA): TGTGCCAGCAGCTTAGAGGGGGGCTTTAGTCAGCCCCAGCATTTT. Encoded protein: CASSLEGGFSQPQHF.